The rows below give T cell receptor beta chains drawn from one sample of a study of T cell changes during pregnancy in multiple sclerosis. The data were produced by immunoSEQ multiplex PCR, yet TCRdb's version contains in-frame clones alone and is incomplete. Of about 67,000 clones in the sample, 91% were seen once. This specimen was peripheral blood, taken in the first trimester of pregnancy. These receptors came from a female donor with multiple sclerosis, enrolled in a pregnancy study. The CDR3 runs from the conserved cysteine through the conserved F or W. D genes are given only for firm matches. Clone size is not always given. Where it is, it says once, few, many or a class for expanded clones.

D: .
size: .
V: TRBV10-3
J: TRBJ2-2
CDR3: CAISAPTSTLNTGELFF
DNA: TGTGCCATCAGTGCCCCCACTAGCACCCTGAACACCGGGGAGCTGTTTTTT

D: TRBD2
size: .
V: TRBV5-1
J: TRBJ2-1
CDR3: CASSSGLAFTYNEQFF
DNA: TGCGCCAGCAGCTCGGGACTAGCGTTCACCTACAATGAGCAGTTCTTC

D: TRBD1
size: .
V: TRBV9
J: TRBJ2-1
CDR3: CASSGRGTGHYNEQFF
DNA: TGTGCCAGCAGCGGAAGGGGGACAGGCCATTACAATGAGCAGTTCTTC

D: TRBD1
size: .
V: TRBV6-5
J: TRBJ2-7
CDR3: CASSYSGTGGEQYF
DNA: TGTGCCAGCAGTTACTCTGGGACAGGCGGCGAGCAGTACTTC

D: TRBD1
size: .
V: TRBV2
J: TRBJ1-1
CDR3: CASSPTGFYTEAFF
DNA: TGTGCCAGCAGTCCGACAGGGTTTTATACTGAAGCTTTCTTT

D: TRBD1
size: .
V: TRBV5-6
J: TRBJ1-2
CDR3: CASSPAVGDSLLQGYTF
DNA: TGTGCCAGCAGCCCGGCGGTAGGGGACAGTCTTCTACAGGGCTACACCTTC

D: TRBD1
size: .
V: TRBV9
J: TRBJ1-2
CDR3: CASSATTGFNYGYTF
DNA: TGTGCCAGCAGCGCGACGACAGGGTTTAACTATGGCTACACCTTC

D: .
size: .
V: TRBV27
J: TRBJ1-1
CDR3: CASRWAGKNAEAFF
DNA: TGTGCCAGCAGGTGGGCCGGGAAAAACGCTGAAGCTTTCTTT

D: .
size: .
V: TRBV9
J: TRBJ1-1
CDR3: CASSAIGGAGRTEAFF
DNA: TGTGCCAGCAGCGCAATCGGGGGGGCAGGGCGGACTGAAGCTTTCTTT

D: .
size: few
V: TRBV9
J: TRBJ2-3
CDR3: CASSVQGRTDTQYF
DNA: TGTGCCAGCAGCGTACAGGGGCGCACAGATACGCAGTATTTT

D: TRBD1
size: .
V: TRBV19
J: TRBJ1-2
CDR3: CASSIHRGNYGYTF
DNA: TGTGCCAGTAGTATCCACAGGGGAAACTATGGCTACACCTTC

D: TRBD2
size: .
V: TRBV7-6
J: TRBJ2-1
CDR3: CASSLRLAGDVEQFF
DNA: TGTGCCAGCAGCTTAAGGCTAGCGGGAGATGTTGAGCAGTTCTTC

D: TRBD2
size: .
V: TRBV7-3
J: TRBJ2-1
CDR3: CASSLGGERGNEQFF
DNA: TGTGCCAGCAGCCTGGGGGGGGAACGGGGCAATGAGCAGTTCTTC

D: TRBD1
size: .
V: TRBV5-1
J: TRBJ2-7
CDR3: CASKSSQGNYEQYF
DNA: TGCGCCAGCAAGTCCTCACAGGGGAATTACGAGCAGTACTTC

D: .
size: .
V: TRBV14
J: TRBJ2-7
CDR3: CASSRWPGAYEQYF
DNA: TGTGCCAGCAGCCGATGGCCAGGGGCCTACGAGCAGTACTTC

D: .
size: .
V: TRBV11-2
J: TRBJ1-2
CDR3: CASSPLLAASLGYTF
DNA: TGTGCCAGCAGTCCCCTTTTGGCCGCCTCCTTGGGCTACACCTTC